The present T cell receptor beta chain was sequenced within a study of identical twins. Study findings and constraints: Where out-of-frame alpha sequences were twin-shared, they showed excess low generation probability.

Template switching added a universal primer site, and cDNA bore unique molecular identifiers. TCRdb reprocessed the 5' RACE reads via MiXCR and lists one record per CDR3 protein. Found here are about 470,000 distinct CDR3 sequences, about 24% of them singletons; the top ten hold around 3%. This clonotype was counted only a few times. Its antigen is currently unknown. Germline CDR1 is SGDLS and CDR2 is YYNGEE. The CDR3 extends over 16 amino acids. V lost 0 bases and J lost 5; bases outside the gene matches: 5. The same specimen was also included in a second study, on T cells expressing NK-cell markers.

The chain carries TRBV9 and TRBJ2-5, with 12 bases aligning to TRBD1. Sequencing was carried out using CD4+ T cells sorted from blood. This TCR was sampled from a young woman in good health. The CDR3 DNA follows: TGTGCCAGCAGCGTAGTGGGACAGGGGGCTGTGGAGACCCAGTACTTC. Residues: CASSVVGQGAVETQYF.